This entry describes one TCR beta chain. This clone has at least ten counts. Its antigen target is currently unknown. Base qualities are not at hand, and no much larger clone is one base apart. Other DNA sequences in the sample encode the same CDR3. The entire amount of isolated RNA was reverse transcribed using the High Capacity cDNA Reverse Transcription Kit, so the sequenced TCRB transcripts were expressed ones. Naive, central memory and regulatory T cell samples underwent deep immunoSEQ sequencing, averaging about 3.57 million total reads per sample. After sorted cells were lysed in RLT buffer, RNA was extracted with DNase-treated RNeasy Micro or Mini kits, with the choice depending on cell number. Each cell subset was processed on its own to prevent cross-contamination, while patient and healthy donor samples were processed together. The immunoSEQ multiplex PCR was used to amplify TCRB sequences from cDNA, yielding 87-bp fragments that span the CDR3 region. Sequencing of the amplicons was done on the Illumina HiSeq platform. Per the authors' processing: Synthetic template baselines were used to correct PCR bias computationally, reads within Hamming distance 2 were collapsed, and singletons that could not be merged were discarded. By aligning reads against IMGT, V, D and J genes, CDR3 length, and insertions or deletions at six rearrangement sites were assigned. Within each subset, clonotype counts were normalized to sorted cell number, and only after that were true diversity and Gini coefficients computed with the tcR R package. The overlap coefficient, calculated on TCRB nucleotide sequences, was used to quantify repertoire sharing. Out-of-frame TCRB sequences from naive cells were analyzed to stand in for the pre-selection repertoire. In TCRdb, the immuneACCESS table is reduced to in-frame sequences with V and J assigned. These tables do not hold every clone; where another copy was compared, an unresolved V gene accounts for under half, and the others remain unexplained. That table supplies the V and J calls and clone size; D and trimming were determined from the DNA. The sample contains approximately 730,000 clones, roughly 13% of them found a single time. The ten largest clones add up to less than 0.025% of the sample.

The sample comes from a study of beta chain features in type 1 diabetes (dated by TCRdb to the late 2010s). Context from the whole study: Patients and healthy donors did not differ in mean age, gender distribution, total cell number or subset yield. In the study, recently diagnosed type 1 diabetes patients and matched healthy donors were compared on the TCRB repertoires of their sorted circulating CD4+ T cell subsets. Whereas all 30 or so donors provided naive and central memory subsets, regulatory and stem cell-like memory subsets were isolated from just 8 patients and roughly 8 healthy donors. A total of 100 million to 140 million sorted cells were examined across all samples, and the number of cells per subset was strongly correlated with RNA yield.

The paper's findings and limits, for the study overall: Because small numbers of individuals were included in the HLA sub-analyses, any influence of HLA type on TCRB rearrangement was left unresolved. Naive, central memory and regulatory TCRB repertoires appeared to be more similar among patients than among healthy donors. Because cDNA rather than genomic DNA was sequenced, highly expressing activated cells could have been over-represented, although no difference in activation and CD3 levels was found between groups. Fewer insertions and more nucleotide deletions at VDJ recombination sites were observed in patients with type 1 diabetes, implying thymic rearrangement abnormalities. A moderate but significant shortening of TCRB CDR3 length was observed in type 1 diabetes patients in all four CD4+ subsets. Shorter templates might have been favored by PCR, but patient and control samples were amplified and corrected together, so both groups would have been affected equally by any skew.

The germline V gene (reference sequence) supplies CDR1 SEHNR and CDR2 FQNEAQ. V is trimmed back by 3 bases and J by 5 bases, and the junction contains 2 bases that no gene match accounts for. From its cysteine to its phenylalanine, the CDR3 spans 15 amino acids. Of the read, only the CDR3 DNA is kept; its 45 bases are in frame from base 1. Each donor gave one peripheral blood draw, approximately 100 mL on average, collected into heparinised tubes. Naive, central memory, regulatory and stem cell-like memory CD4+ T cells were sorted on a BD FACSAria II using a panel including CD45RO, CCR7, CD25, CD127, CD95 and CD27. A purity above 98% was achieved for all sorted populations. PBMCs were isolated right away by Lymphoprep density gradient centrifugation and were stained directly, without culture. So that batch effects would be minimized, each experiment stained and sorted samples in pairs, pairing one healthy donor with one patient.

Sequencing input: naive CD4+ T cells from blood. The cell subset or site label here, explained by the study, means: true naive CD4+ T cells. This TCR derives from a man between 18 and 29 years old with type 1 diabetes. Recombination joined TRBV7-9 with TRBJ1-5, with 12 junctional bases fitting TRBD1. The CDR3 amino acid sequence is: CASSLGQGADQPQHF. The DNA reads as follows: TGTGCCAGCAGCTTGGGACAGGGGGCCGATCAGCCCCAGCATTTT. The variable domain in full, with residues beyond the CDR3 obtained from the reference TRBV7-9 and TRBJ1-5 genes, is DTGVSQNPRHKITKRGQNVTFRCDPISEHNRLYWYRQTLGQGPEFLTYFQNEAQLEKSRLLSDRFSAERPKGSFSTLEIQRTEQGDSAMYLCASSLGQGADQPQHFGDGTRLSIL.